A single sample gave rise to the 22 T cell receptor beta chains below, sequenced in a study of shared clonotypes between healthy human individuals. The method was immunoSEQ multiplex PCR; TCRdb's version includes in-frame clones alone and lacks a portion of them. The table lists about 480,000 clones, around 74% of them singletons. The sample taken for sequencing was PBMCs. All receptors come from a woman between 40 and 50 years old in good health. Some clones in this sample may be carry-over from other donors' samples.

The chain recombines TRBV9 with TRBJ1-2; D gene uncertain. Trimming removed 4 bases at V and 0 bases at J, with 13 bases between. The CDR3 is 15 residues long. Germline-derived CDR1 and CDR2 are SGDLS and YYNGEE. This CDR3 reads CASSPRHLANYGYTF. The DNA for the CDR3 is TGTGCCAGCAGCCCTCGACATCTAGCTAACTATGGCTACACCTTC. The full variable domain, rest sourced from reference TRBV9 and TRBJ1-2, is DSGVTQTPKHLITATGQRVTLRCSPRSGDLSVYWYQQSLDQGLQFLIQYYNGEERAKGNILERFSAQQFPDLHSELNLSSLELGDSALYFCASSPRHLANYGYTFGSGTRLTVV.

CDR3 in DNA: TGTGCCAGCAGCTTAGCACAGGGGCATGGCTACACCTTC. Its translation is CASSLAQGHGYTF. V and J are TRBV7-2 and TRBJ1-2; TRBD1 matches 7 bases. The trim removed 0 bases at V and 6 bases at J, leaving 1 base unmatched. From germline, CDR1 is SGHTA and CDR2 FQGNSA. CDR3 size: 13 residues.

V and J are TRBV6-1 and TRBJ1-4; D not certain. The V and J ends lost 4 bases and 4 bases respectively, with 13 bases between them. The germline CDR1 and CDR2 sequences are MNHNS and SASEGT. This CDR3 has 15 residues. CDR3 residues: CASSGGRYRNEKLFF. The CDR3 coding sequence is TGTGCCAGCAGTGGGGGTCGGTACCGTAATGAAAAACTGTTTTTT.

This chain joins TRBV14 and TRBJ2-7; 7 nucleotides line up with TRBD2. The CDR3 is 12 residues long. CDR1 is SGHDN and CDR2 is FVKESK in the germline V gene. J was trimmed by 6 bases and V by 3 bases; bases with no gene match: 2. The CDR3 region is CASSQLAGEQYF. DNA for the CDR3: TGTGCCAGCAGCCAGTTAGCGGGCGAGCAGTACTTC. The complete variable domain, with remaining parts taken from reference TRBV14 and TRBJ2-7, reads EAGVTQFPSHSVIEKGQTVTLRCDPISGHDNLYWYRRVMGKEIKFLLHFVKESKQDESGMPNNRFLAERTGGTYSTLKVQPAELEDSGVYFCASSQLAGEQYFGPGTRLTVT.

The V and J genes are TRBV18 and TRBJ1-5; D is perhaps TRBD1 (6 bases). Germline V CDR1 and CDR2: KGHSH, LQKENI. Trimming shortened V by 3 bases and J by 7 bases, and 22 bases separated the two germline ends. The CDR3 extends over 17 amino acids. CDR3 loop: CASSPRRAGDLGQPQHF. CDR3 nucleotides: TGTGCCAGCTCACCGAGAAGGGCAGGGGATTTGGGGCAGCCCCAGCATTTT.

In the case of this clone: A far larger clone differs by one base, so this is likely a read error. The sample has other DNA sequences that encode this CDR3 too. This chain links TRBV30 with TRBJ2-1, with TRBD1 identical over 7 bases. The CDR3 has 14 residues. In germline, CDR1 is GTSNPN, CDR2 SVGIG (reference sequence). V shed 8 bases and J 4 bases; nucleotides not matched to a gene: 11. CDR3 residues: CAGLRQGSYNEQFF. The DNA for the CDR3 is TGTGCCGGCTTACGACAGGGATCTTACAATGAGCAGTTCTTC.

The chain joins TRBV5-1 to TRBJ1-1; 7 nucleotides line up with TRBD1. The CDR3 runs to 14 residues. Germline-derived CDR1 and CDR2 are SGHRS and YFSETQ. The ends lost 7 bases at V and 5 bases at J; junction bases unmatched: 11. CDR3 residues: CASLSEGARTEAFF. As DNA, the CDR3 is TGCGCCAGCCTGTCGGAGGGGGCAAGGACTGAAGCTTTCTTT.

This clone showed up just a few times. The chain employs TRBV4-3 and TRBJ1-1, with D unclear. Germline loops: CDR1 LGHNA, CDR2 YSLEER. The V end was cut by 0 bases, the J end by 7 bases, with 12 bases between. CDR3 size: 14 residues. The CDR3 DNA reads TGCGCCAGCAGCCAAGATTTGATCAGTTATGAAGCTTTCTTT. Translating it yields CASSQDLISYEAFF.

CDR3 region: CASSLRLADTQYF. In DNA, the CDR3 is TGTGCCAGCAGTTTAAGACTGGCAGATACGCAGTATTTT. This chain links TRBV27 with TRBJ2-3; D is ambiguous. Germline lookup yields CDR1 MNHEY and CDR2 SMNVEV (reference sequence). The length of the CDR3 is 13 residues. Trimming removed 2 bases from V and 4 bases from J, with 7 bases in between.

The CDR3 is CAISGDALLTNYGYTF. In DNA, the CDR3 is TGTGCCATCAGTGGGGATGCTCTCCTAACTAACTATGGCTACACCTTC. The J gene is TRBJ1-2, the V gene TRBV10-3; the D is unclear. The CDR3 is 16 residues long. Germline lookup yields CDR1 ENHRY and CDR2 SYGVKD. V gave up 4 bases and J gave up 0 bases, with 15 bases separating them.

The CDR3 loop reads CASSLGTRGTDTQYF. The CDR3 region has the DNA TGTGCCAGCAGCTTGGGGACCAGGGGGACAGATACGCAGTATTTT. The genes are TRBV5-4 and TRBJ2-3; TRBD1 agrees at 7 bases. V gave up 0 bases and J gave up 3 bases; unmatched junction bases: 4. CDR3 size: 15 residues. The germline V gene has CDR1 SGHNT and CDR2 YYREEE (reference sequence).

This clone was observed a few times. This chain uses TRBV11-2 with TRBJ2-1, with a tentative D call TRBD1 (5 bases). Germline loops: CDR1 SGHAT, CDR2 FQNNGV. The CDR3 has 15 amino acids. V was clipped by 2 bases and J by 0 bases, with 8 bases between them. CDR3 in amino acids: CASSLWQGSYNEQFF. The CDR3 DNA follows: TGTGCCAGCAGCTTATGGCAGGGCTCCTACAATGAGCAGTTCTTC. The variable domain in full, with the rest retrieved from reference TRBV11-2 and TRBJ2-1, is EAGVAQSPRYKIIEKRQSVAFWCNPISGHATLYWYQQILGQGPKLLIQFQNNGVVDDSQLPKDRFSAERLKGVDSTLKIQPAKLEDSAVYLCASSLWQGSYNEQFFGPGTRLTVL.

The V and J genes are TRBV6-6 and TRBJ2-7, with D possibly matching TRBD1 (5 bases). Per the germline V gene, CDR1 is MNHNY and CDR2 is SVGAGI (reference sequence). This CDR3 has 15 amino acids. Trimming took off 0 bases at V and 3 bases at J, with 12 bases between the two ends. The CDR3 protein is CASSYSVGESYEQYF. DNA for the CDR3: TGTGCCAGCAGTTACTCTGTAGGGGAAAGCTACGAGCAGTACTTC.

V is TRBV6-5 and J is TRBJ1-2, with 8 positions matching TRBD1. The V and J ends lost 2 bases and 8 bases, in that order; junction bases with no gene match: 7. The germline V gene encodes CDR1 MNHEY and CDR2 SVGAGI. The CDR3 loop spans 14 amino acids. Written as DNA, the CDR3 is TGTGCCAGCAGTTACCGGCAGGGGGCGCGAGGCTACACCTTC. As protein: CASSYRQGARGYTF.

This clone came up a few times. V gene TRBV7-3 combines with J gene TRBJ2-3, with D perhaps TRBD1 (5 bases). The CDR3 has 13 residues. Germline V lookup: CDR1 SGHTA, CDR2 FQGTGA. The V end was cut by 4 bases, the J end by 5 bases, with 10 bases between. CDR3 region: CASSWNRGDTQYF. For the CDR3, the DNA is TGTGCCAGCAGCTGGAATAGGGGAGATACGCAGTATTTT.

This clone was recorded a few times. The chain is built from TRBV7-9 and TRBJ1-5, with a tentative D call TRBD1 (5 bases). Germline V gene lookup returns CDR1 SEHNR and CDR2 FQNEAQ (reference sequence). V lost 6 bases to trimming and J lost 5 bases, with 11 bases between them. The CDR3 sequence is 13 residues long. The CDR3 coding sequence is TGTGCCAGCAGTGAGGGGTTGTATCAGCCCCAGCATTTT. This gives the protein CASSEGLYQPQHF.

This chain connects TRBV6-1 to TRBJ1-3, with no clear D. Trimming took 4 bases from V and 0 from J, leaving 13 bases between them. Germline-derived CDR1 and CDR2 are MNHNS and SASEGT. The CDR3 extends over 16 amino acids. The CDR3 coding sequence is TGTGCCAGCAGTGGGTACTGGACTGACTCTGGAAACACCATATATTTT. Encoded protein: CASSGYWTDSGNTIYF.

CDR3 loop: CASSARDRGSYEQYF. CDR3 in DNA: TGTGCCAGCAGCGCACGGGACAGGGGGTCCTACGAGCAGTACTTC. J is TRBJ2-7 and V is TRBV9; TRBD1 aligns across 11 bases. Losses at the gene ends were 3 bases for V and 1 base for J; bases not matched to a gene: 3. Germline V gene sequence: CDR1 SGDLS, CDR2 YYNGEE. There are 15 residues in the CDR3. The variable domain in full, completed from reference TRBV9 and TRBJ2-7, reads DSGVTQTPKHLITATGQRVTLRCSPRSGDLSVYWYQQSLDQGLQFLIQYYNGEERAKGNILERFSAQQFPDLHSELNLSSLELGDSALYFCASSARDRGSYEQYFGPGTRLTVT.

This clone was seen at least ten times. The rearrangement joins TRBV19 to TRBJ2-7, with TRBD2 matching over 9 bases. This CDR3 has 14 residues. Germline V gene data show CDR1 as LNHDA and CDR2 as SQIVND (reference sequence). Trimming at V came to 4 bases and at J to 5 bases, leaving 6 bases not matched to a gene. The CDR3 sequence is CASSTPGLANEQYF. The CDR3 DNA reads TGTGCCAGTAGTACCCCGGGACTAGCTAACGAGCAGTACTTC.

The genes are TRBV9 and TRBJ2-3; 9 nucleotides line up with TRBD2. The germline gives CDR1 SGDLS, CDR2 YYNGEE. Trimming took 1 base from V and 0 from J; bases not matched to a gene: 6. CDR3 length equals 17 residues. This CDR3 is CASSVSSGTGSTDTQYF. In DNA, the CDR3 is TGTGCCAGCAGCGTATCTAGCGGGACGGGGAGCACAGATACGCAGTATTTT.

This clone was seen only once. The chain joins TRBV5-1 to TRBJ2-1; 7 bases fit TRBD2. CDR3 length: 13 amino acids. V dropped 4 bases and J dropped 8; count of bases not matched to a gene: 6. The germline CDR1 and CDR2 sequences are SGHRS and YFSETQ. The CDR3 DNA follows: TGCGCCAGCAGCACAGGACTAGGCGATGAGCAGTTCTTC. This codes for CASSTGLGDEQFF. The complete variable domain, with remaining parts taken from reference TRBV5-1 and TRBJ2-1, reads KAGVTQTPRYLIKTRGQQVTLSCSPISGHRSVSWYQQTPGQGLQFLFEYFSETQRNKGNFPGRFSGRQFSNSRSEMNVSTLELGDSALYLCASSTGLGDEQFFGPGTRLTVL.

This clone has a single count. The chain uses TRBV5-1 and TRBJ2-5; a weak D match, TRBD2 (6 bases). V dropped 4 bases and J dropped 2 bases, with 12 bases sitting between them. The CDR3 is 14 residues long. Germline-derived CDR1 and CDR2 are SGHRS and YFSETQ. CDR3 protein: CASSGASGQETQYF. CDR3 nucleotides: TGCGCCAGCAGCGGGGCGAGCGGGCAAGAGACCCAGTACTTC.